Sequencing of this T cell receptor beta chain was carried out in a study of control samples from healthy donors and cancer patients. Here immunoSEQ multiplex PCR was the method, and the copy in TCRdb shows in-frame clones only, minus some. This sample yields 65,000 to 80,000 clones, of which 89% are seen a single time; approximately 9.8% belongs to the top ten. The sequence derives from a woman in her 50s with colorectal cancer. Sequencing was performed on PBMCs.

CDR3 DNA sequence: TGTGCCAGCTCACCGTCGACAGGGACCAACTATGGCTACACCTTC. Amino acid sequence: CASSPSTGTNYGYTF. The rearrangement joins TRBV18 to TRBJ1-2; 7 bases map to TRBD1. The CDR3 sequence is 15 residues long. The V and J ends lost 3 bases and 2 bases, in that order; junction bases with no gene match: 6. Germline values: CDR1 KGHSH, CDR2 LQKENI.